The entry below gives a single TCR beta chain sequence along with its context. Profiled with immunoSEQ multiplex PCR; TCRdb holds only in-frame clones, not every one. Among some 90,000 clones listed, roughly 83% were seen once. This sample was included in a study of blood T cell repertoires in COVID-19. Study information: The origin of the acute and convalescent COVID-19 samples was the United States, Italy and Spain.

The CDR3 runs 14 residues. The V gene lost 6 bases and the J gene lost 0 bases, with 10 bases spanning the gap. Germline V CDR1 and CDR2: KGHSH, LQKENI. The TCR was taken from a human donor in a cohort sampled during active COVID-19. Sequenced input: peripheral blood. V is TRBV18 and J is TRBJ2-3, with D hard to call. As DNA, the CDR3 is TGTGCCAGCTCCCCTCCGACTAGCACAGATACGCAGTATTTT. Residues: CASSPPTSTDTQYF.